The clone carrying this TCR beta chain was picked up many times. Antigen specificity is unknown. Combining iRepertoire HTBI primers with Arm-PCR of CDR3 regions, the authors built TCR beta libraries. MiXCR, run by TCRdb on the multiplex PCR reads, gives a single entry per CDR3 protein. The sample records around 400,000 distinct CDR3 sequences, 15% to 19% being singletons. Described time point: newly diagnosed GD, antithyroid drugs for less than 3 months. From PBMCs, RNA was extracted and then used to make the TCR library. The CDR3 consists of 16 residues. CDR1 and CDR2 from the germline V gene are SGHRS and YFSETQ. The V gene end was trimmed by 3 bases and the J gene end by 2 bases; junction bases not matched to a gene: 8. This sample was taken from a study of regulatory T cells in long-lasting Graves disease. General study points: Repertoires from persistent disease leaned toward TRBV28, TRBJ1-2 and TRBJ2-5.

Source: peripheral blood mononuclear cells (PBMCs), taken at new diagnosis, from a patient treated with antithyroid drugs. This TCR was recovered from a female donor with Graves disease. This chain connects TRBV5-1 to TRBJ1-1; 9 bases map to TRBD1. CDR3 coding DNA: TGCGCCAGCAGCTCGGGACAGGGCGGTGTTAACACTGAAGCTTTCTTT. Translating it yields CASSSGQGGVNTEAFF.